The following is a TCR beta chain sequence with its context. The antigen remains undetermined. The record originates from a study of T cell responses to AZD1222 COVID-19 vaccine. Study-level results: Sampled repertoires all dated from after the peak T cell response.

Clones were read by immunoSEQ multiplex PCR, and TCRdb kept only the in-frame ones, dropping some. The table has over 50,000 clones, roughly 80% seen once; the top ten hold around 5%. The TCR originated in an adult who received the AZD1222 COVID-19 vaccine. The sample was peripheral blood, taken 28 days after the second AZD1222 dose.

DNA for the CDR3: TGTGCCAGCAGCCCGGGACAGATCGGAACGCAGTATTTT. This codes for CASSPGQIGTQYF. The V call is TRBV14, the J call TRBJ2-3, with TRBD1 matching over 7 bases. Trimming removed 4 bases from V and 9 bases from J; junction bases left unmatched: 7. CDR1 and CDR2 (germline): SGHDN, FVKESK. CDR3 length: 13 amino acids.